Following are 9 T cell receptor beta chains from one sample sequenced in a study of early T cells in non-severe SARS-CoV-2 infection (dated by TCRdb to the early 2020s). Library preparation was by 5' RACE. Sequencer: NextSeq 500. TCRdb trimmed the raw reads at Q25, called clones with MiXCR and kept productive beta chains. Every CDR3 protein is listed once, alongside the most common genes and DNA of its rows. A total of under 85,000 distinct CDR3 sequences appear in this sample, less than 5.5% of them only once. Under 8% of the sample is held by the ten biggest clonotypes. This sample comprised whole blood, obtained at baseline. These receptors came from an adult who was a healthcare worker with PCR-confirmed SARS-CoV-2 infection or an uninfected control (not recorded which).

The gene calls are TRBV7-3 and TRBJ1-1; 9 nucleotides match TRBD1. The length of the CDR3 is 17 residues. The V gene end was trimmed by 5 bases and the J gene end by 3 bases; junction bases not matched to a gene: 13. Looked up from germline, CDR1 is SGHTA and CDR2 is FQGTGA. The CDR3: CASSRLPSGQGDTEAFF. The CDR3 coding sequence is TGTGCCAGCAGCCGTTTGCCGTCGGGACAGGGAGACACTGAAGCTTTCTTT.

This clonotype was found many times. V usage is TRBV15 and J usage is TRBJ1-2; D not resolved. The V gene lost 9 bases and the J gene lost 5 bases, with 10 bases spanning the gap. In germline, CDR1 is LNHNV, CDR2 YYDKDF (reference sequence). This CDR3 is 11 amino acids long. The CDR3 DNA reads TGTGCCACAAGTGAAGGGTATGGCTACACCTTC. Residues: CATSEGYGYTF. Variable domain in full (rest from reference TRBV15 and TRBJ1-2): DAMVIQNPRYQVTQFGKPVTLSCSQTLNHNVMYWYQQKSSQAPKLLFHYYDKDFNNEADTPDNFQSRRPNTSFCFLDIRSPGLGDTAMYLCATSEGYGYTFGSGTRLTVV.

This clonotype turned up a few times. The chain has TRBV5-1 and TRBJ2-7; D gene unclear. The CDR3 covers 16 residues. Between the trimmed V and J ends, which lost 0 bases and 0 bases, there was a span of 13 bases. The germline CDR1 and CDR2 sequences are SGHRS and YFSETQ. CDR3 region: CASSLAGRLSSYEQYF. The DNA for the CDR3 is TGCGCCAGCAGCTTGGCCGGACGCTTAAGCTCCTACGAGCAGTACTTC.

This clonotype was observed many times. CDR3 sequence (DNA): TGTGCCAGCAGTTTGGATGGGGGGGCCACTGAAGCTTTCTTT. As protein: CASSLDGGATEAFF. The chain employs TRBV12-3 or TRBV12-4 and TRBJ1-1; TRBD1 is a possible D gene (6 bases). V lost 3 bases, J lost 4 bases, and 12 bases lay in between. The CDR3 has 14 amino acids.

This clonotype was picked up many times. This chain connects TRBV15 to TRBJ2-7, with no clear D. From germline, CDR1 is LNHNV and CDR2 YYDKDF (reference sequence). The CDR3 is 13 residues long. The V gene lost 3 bases and the J gene lost 1 base, with 7 bases spanning the gap. The DNA for the CDR3 is TGTGCCACCAGCAGTAGGTTATCCTACGAGCAGTACTTC. It is translated as CATSSRLSYEQYF.

This clonotype was picked up many times. This chain connects TRBV21-1 to TRBJ2-5; the table's D call of TRBD1 was not tested on the DNA. TRBV21-1 is deemed a pseudogene. The CDR3 has 14 amino acids. Here the CDR3 DNA reads TGTGCCAGCAGCAGACAGGGGGCGAGAGAGACCCAGTACTTC. This translates into CASSRQGARETQYF.

This clonotype was counted a few times. This chain uses TRBV3-1 with TRBJ1-6; D might be TRBD1 (6 bases). The germline gives CDR1 LGHDT, CDR2 YNNKEL (reference sequence). CDR3 length: 13 residues. Trimming pared 7 bases from V and 10 bases from J, leaving 14 bases between. This CDR3 reads CASTRGGNSPLHF. The CDR3 DNA sequence: TGTGCCAGCACCCGAGGGGGGAACTCACCCCTCCACTTT. The whole variable domain, filled in from reference TRBV3-1 and TRBJ1-6, reads DTAVSQTPKYLVTQMGNDKSIKCEQNLGHDTMYWYKQDSKKFLKIMFSYNNKELIINETVPNRFSPKSPDKAHLNLHINSLELGDSAVYFCASTRGGNSPLHFGNGTRLTVT.

The table lists this clonotype with many counts. V and J are TRBV29-1 and TRBJ2-2; D assignment may be TRBD1 or TRBD2 (5 bases each). CDR1 is SQVTM and CDR2 is ANQGSEA in the germline V gene. Trimming removed 7 bases from V and 2 bases from J, with 11 bases in between. The length of the CDR3 is 13 residues. The CDR3 DNA sequence: TGCAGCGCTTGGGACCAAAACACCGGGGAGCTGTTTTTT. Translating it yields CSAWDQNTGELFF.

The sample holds many counts of this clonotype. The rearrangement joins TRBV5-1 to TRBJ1-6; D gene ambiguous. V was trimmed by 3 bases and J by 7 bases, leaving 14 bases between them. The germline gives CDR1 SGHRS, CDR2 YFSETQ. This CDR3 contains 15 residues. This chain's CDR3 is CASSWNGRENSPLHF. CDR3 sequence (DNA): TGCGCCAGCAGCTGGAACGGGAGGGAGAATTCACCCCTCCACTTT.